This TCR beta chain was sequenced in a study of T cells in Graves' hyperthyroidism and ophthalmopathy. The wider study: The authors collected peripheral blood at initial diagnosis, before any treatment.

This clonotype was seen many times. Trimming left V 10 bases short and J 4 bases short, with 17 bases between. The CDR3 is made up of 13 amino acids. Using RNA transcripts as the source, TCR beta CDR3 regions were amplified. HTBI primers were employed in a first-round RT-PCR of the TCR CDR3. From the multiplex PCR reads, TCRdb called clonotypes with MiXCR, one entry per CDR3 protein. The profile shows 530,000 or so distinct CDR3 sequences, around a quarter of them singletons. The sequence was collected from a woman aged 25 to 45 with Graves' ophthalmopathy. The rearrangement uses TRBV12-3 or TRBV12-4 and TRBJ2-7, with D perhaps assigned TRBD1 or TRBD2 (5 bases each). Input material: blood. CDR3 region: CATARDGEYEQYF. The CDR3 nucleotides read TGTGCCACAGCCCGGGACGGGGAGTACGAGCAGTACTTC.